A selection of T cell receptor beta chains follows, all from one sample in a study of shared T cell receptors in the human thymus. Repertoires were generated with immunoSEQ multiplex PCR, while TCRdb's copy carries only in-frame clones and drops some. This sample has hundreds of thousands of clones, with around 78% found just once. These same records also appear under a second study, on human thymus T cells.

Sequencing was carried out using thymocytes. The receptors were gathered from a boy younger than two with a congenital heart defect. Each CDR3 is given with its conserved first and last residue.

v_call cdr3_aa
TRBV11-2 CASSPRLAGGNAYEQYF
TRBV29-1 CSVGCKRDLNTQYF
TRBV5-1 CASSRKPTRTGGSYEQYF
TRBV18 CASSPGLAEYNEQFF
TRBV19 CASSIPDSNYGYTF
TRBV5-6 CASSPRPGLIGYTF
TRBV13 CASSLRGNTEAFF
TRBV4-3 CASSQRGREYEQYF
TRBV12-5 CASGLVRGDRAPNDTGELFF
TRBV9 CASSVKGGRTSNEQFF
TRBV6-5 CASSPTGKGGTQYF
TRBV7-9 CASSPGGDEQYF
TRBV28 CASRLGLAGPSYNEQFF
TRBV27 CASSPDRLGKLFF
TRBV28 CASRSGTMGSDTQYF
TRBV19 CASSIGRTDSYEQYF
TRBV4-2 CASSQVDGGLRSYGYTF
TRBV6-5 CASSWTDRPYEQYF
TRBV27 CASSFGREGYYEQYF
TRBV11-3 CASSSKRTPQGPPNTEAFF
TRBV7-6 CASSLEGTGGEQYF
TRBV11-2 CASTQTGGAGSHQPQHF
TRBV30 CAWSVTSKPYQETQYF
TRBV5-6 CASSFGVGGKGAFF
TRBV27 CASRLAGGGNEQFF
TRBV18 CASSPPSTSGSPYEQYF
TRBV4-2 CASSGQGRELGELFF
TRBV6-1 CASGGAGGVQETQYF
TRBV10-1 CASSERTSALYNEQFF
TRBV4-2 CASSQDANRAVAGREQYF
TRBV6-1 CASSDTGDTEAFF
TRBV5-1 CASSSHRGSTDTQYF
TRBV6-5 CASSLEGPHEQYF
TRBV6-5 CASKGQGGYGYTF